This T cell receptor beta chain was found in a study of PD-L1 blockade in urothelial cancer. Study in general: At 6 weeks and at 3 weeks (second dose) after treatment start, blood was analyzed.

Documented time point: pretreatment peripheral blood. Worth noting for this clone: Its antigen is undetermined.

Study-wide points: Improved survival was predicted by pretreatment blood TCR clonality below the median.

Assay: immunoSEQ multiplex PCR; the TCRdb copy retains only in-frame clones and omits some. The sample lists tens of thousands of clones, about 89% occurring once. This receptor was identified in an older woman with urothelial cancer. The input for sequencing was PBMCs, taken around atezolizumab (anti-PD-L1) treatment.

In DNA form, the CDR3 reads TGTGCCAGCAGCCCTTATGAGGGCGGAAACATTCAGTACTTC. This gives the protein CASSPYEGGNIQYF. The rearrangement joins TRBV28 to TRBJ2-4; a possible D gene is TRBD2 (5 bases). The germline V and J ends were trimmed by 6 bases and 6 bases, with 15 bases remaining between them. CDR3 size: 14 residues. Per the germline V gene, CDR1 is MDHEN and CDR2 is SYDVKM.